Listed here is a single T cell receptor (beta chain). Its antigen is not known. The primer mix had 60 V beta and 13 J beta primers. Clones were sequenced by immunoSEQ multiplex PCR, and TCRdb holds only the in-frame ones, with some missing. The sample contains under 130,000 clones, roughly 76% of which appear only once. The data derive from a study of glioma-infiltrating T cells after dendritic cell vaccination. The V end was cut by 7 bases, the J end by 5 bases, with 14 bases between. Germline CDR1 MGHDK, CDR2 SYGVNS. The CDR3 length is 14 residues. Study outcomes and limitations: TCR clonality showed no direct relationship with survival.

The V call is TRBV25-1, the J call TRBJ1-4; no clear D gene. The origin of this receptor is a human donor with glioblastoma. Sample: blood, taken before dendritic cell vaccination. This CDR3 is CASTSGGWNEKLFF. DNA for the CDR3: TGTGCCAGCACCTCCGGAGGATGGAATGAAAAACTGTTTTTT.